This T cell receptor beta chain was recovered during a study of graft-versus-host responses after intestinal transplantation. Data came from immunoSEQ multiplex PCR; TCRdb stores just in-frame clones and leaves some out. The sample has tens of thousands of clones, around 93% seen once. The length of the CDR3 is 14 residues. V shed 4 bases, J shed 9 bases, and the junction held 9 bases outside the gene matches. Per germline, CDR1 SGHRS and CDR2 YFSETQ. The origin of this receptor is a human patient who received an intestinal transplant, so some T cells may come from the graft donor. This material consisted of PBMCs, taken 98 days after intestinal transplantation. The chain couples TRBV5-1 to TRBJ2-1, with 8 nucleotides matching TRBD1. CDR3 DNA sequence: TGCGCCAGCAGCATCGGACAGGGCGGTAGTGAGCAGTTCTTC. This encodes CASSIGQGGSEQFF.